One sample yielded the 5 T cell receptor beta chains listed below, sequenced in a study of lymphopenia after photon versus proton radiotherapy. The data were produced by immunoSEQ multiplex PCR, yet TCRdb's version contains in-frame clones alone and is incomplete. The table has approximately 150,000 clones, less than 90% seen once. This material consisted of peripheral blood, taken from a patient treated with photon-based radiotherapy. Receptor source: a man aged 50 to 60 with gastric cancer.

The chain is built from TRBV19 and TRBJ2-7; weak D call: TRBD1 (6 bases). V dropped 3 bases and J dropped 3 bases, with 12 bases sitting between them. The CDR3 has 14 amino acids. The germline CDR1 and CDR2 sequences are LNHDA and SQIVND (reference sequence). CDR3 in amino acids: CASSMGDTFYEQYF. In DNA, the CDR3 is TGTGCCAGTAGTATGGGGGACACATTCTACGAGCAGTACTTC.

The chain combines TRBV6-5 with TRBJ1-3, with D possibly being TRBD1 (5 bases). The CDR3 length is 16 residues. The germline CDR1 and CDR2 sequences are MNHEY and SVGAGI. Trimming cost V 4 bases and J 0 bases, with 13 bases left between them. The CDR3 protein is CASSSRDLSSGNTIYF. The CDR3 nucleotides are TGTGCCAGCAGTTCAAGGGACCTAAGCTCTGGAAACACCATATATTTT.

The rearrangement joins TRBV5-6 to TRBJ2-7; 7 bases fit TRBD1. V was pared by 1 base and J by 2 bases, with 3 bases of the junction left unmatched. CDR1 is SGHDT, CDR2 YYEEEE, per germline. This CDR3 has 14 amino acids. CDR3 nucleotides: TGTGCCAGCAGCTTGAGGGGGCGCCCCTACGAGCAGTACTTC. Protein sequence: CASSLRGRPYEQYF.

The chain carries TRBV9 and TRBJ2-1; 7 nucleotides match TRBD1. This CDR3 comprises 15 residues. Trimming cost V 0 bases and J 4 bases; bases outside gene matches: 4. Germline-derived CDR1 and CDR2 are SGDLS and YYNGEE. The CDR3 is CASSVADRTYNEQFF. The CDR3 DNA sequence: TGTGCCAGCAGCGTAGCGGACAGGACTTACAATGAGCAGTTCTTC.

The DNA of the CDR3 is TGTGCCTGGAAAGACAGGGGCTATGGCTACACCTTC. Translated: CAWKDRGYGYTF. This chain uses TRBV30 with TRBJ1-2, with TRBD1 identical over 8 bases. This CDR3 region has 12 residues. Germline V CDR1 and CDR2: GTSNPN, SVGIG (reference sequence). V shed 4 bases and J 4 bases; nucleotides not matched to a gene: 2. Looking up the rest from reference TRBV30 and TRBJ1-2 gives the full variable domain: SQTIHQWPATLVQPVGSPLSLECTVEGTSNPNLYWYRQAAGRGLQLLFYSVGIGQISSEVPQNLSASRPQDRQFILSSKKLLLSDSGFYLCAWKDRGYGYTFGSGTRLTVV.